These 12 T cell receptor beta chains were all obtained from the same sample, sequenced in a study of cytomegalovirus exposure and HLA in healthy donors. Repertoires were generated with immunoSEQ multiplex PCR, while TCRdb's copy carries only in-frame clones and drops some. Here the sample spans roughly 70,000 clones, 96% being singletons. Sequenced: PBMCs. Receptors were obtained from a woman between 18 and 30 years old in good health and CMV-seropositive.

The chain is built from TRBV6-5 and TRBJ1-1, with D hard to call. Germline V gives CDR1 MNHEY, CDR2 SVGAGI. The CDR3 covers 12 residues. The germline V and J ends were trimmed by 2 bases and 1 base, with 2 bases remaining between them. The CDR3 region has the DNA TGTGCCAGCAGTTACCGGAACACTGAAGCTTTCTTT. It encodes CASSYRNTEAFF.

The V and J genes are TRBV7-9 and TRBJ2-7; 9 bases match TRBD1. CDR3 length: 15 amino acids. J gave up 6 bases and V 5 bases, and 11 bases lay outside the gene matches. The V gene's germline CDR1 is SEHNR and CDR2 FQNEAQ (reference sequence). The CDR3 is CASSPARDRVSEQYF. CDR3 bases: TGTGCCAGCAGCCCCGCGAGGGACAGGGTTTCCGAGCAGTACTTC.

This clone showed up just once. The genes are TRBV18 and TRBJ1-4; D possibly corresponds to TRBD1 (5 bases). The CDR3 sequence is 15 residues long. CDR1 KGHSH and CDR2 LQKENI come from the germline V gene. The ends were cut back, 3 bases at V and 11 bases at J, with 19 bases in the middle. The CDR3 reads CASSPDQYSGEKLFF. The CDR3, as DNA: TGTGCCAGCTCACCGGACCAATACTCGGGGGAGAAACTGTTTTTT.

This chain joins TRBV27 and TRBJ2-6; a possible D gene is TRBD1 (6 bases). Germline V gives CDR1 MNHEY, CDR2 SMNVEV (reference sequence). V lost 5 bases, J lost 2 bases, and 10 bases lay in between. This CDR3 spans 15 amino acids. The CDR3 nucleotides read TGTGCCAGCAGTCACAGGGTTACTGGGGCCAACGTCCTGACTTTC. Translation: CASSHRVTGANVLTF.

This chain uses TRBV28 with TRBJ2-3; 7 positions agree with TRBD1. The CDR3 spans 16 residues. The V segment lost 4 bases and the J segment 5 bases; nucleotides outside the gene matches: 12. CDR1 is MDHEN, CDR2 SYDVKM, per germline. The CDR3 coding sequence is TGTGCCAGCAGTTCGAGCCCGGACAGGTGGGGAGATACGCAGTATTTT. Translation gives CASSSSPDRWGDTQYF.

The table lists this clone with a count of one. The chain uses TRBV11-2 and TRBJ2-7, with a possible D match to TRBD2 (5 bases). This CDR3 region has 15 residues. Looked up from germline, CDR1 is SGHAT and CDR2 is FQNNGV. V lost 0 bases and J lost 6, with 15 bases in between. The CDR3 DNA reads TGTGCCAGCAGCTTAGATTTTCGGGGATCGGTCGAGCAGTACTTC. This sequence encodes CASSLDFRGSVEQYF.

This sequence joins TRBV4-3 and TRBJ2-7, with 10 bases aligning to TRBD1. Trimming removed 4 bases from V and 7 bases from J; junction bases left unmatched: 10. There are 15 residues in the CDR3. CDR1 and CDR2 from the germline V gene are LGHNA and YSLEER. The CDR3 bases are TGCGCCAGCAGCCCAGTCCCCGACAGGGGGCTGGAGCAGTACTTC. Translating it yields CASSPVPDRGLEQYF.

The chain is built from TRBV9 and TRBJ2-5; TRBD1 matches at 12 bases. V dropped 3 bases and J dropped 7; count of bases not matched to a gene: 7. The germline gives CDR1 SGDLS, CDR2 YYNGEE. This CDR3 contains 15 residues. CDR3 in DNA: TGTGCCAGCAGCGCGGGACAGGGGGCTCGGGGGACCCAGTACTTC. Protein sequence: CASSAGQGARGTQYF.

The chain carries TRBV7-8 and TRBJ1-2; TRBD1 agrees at 10 bases. This CDR3 is built from 15 residues. V lost 4 bases to trimming and J lost 6 bases; unmatched junction nucleotides: 8. CDR1 is SGHVS, CDR2 FQNEAQ, per germline. The CDR3 loop is CASSSPGQGEHGYTF. CDR3 coding DNA: TGTGCCAGCAGCTCCCCAGGACAGGGGGAGCATGGCTACACCTTC.

V usage is TRBV30 and J usage is TRBJ2-2; D is perhaps TRBD1 (6 bases). The CDR3 totals 15 residues. V was trimmed by 6 bases and J by 4 bases, leaving 18 bases between them. CDR1 is GTSNPN, CDR2 SVGIG, per germline (reference sequence). CDR3 in amino acids: CACSPPRGSTGELFF. CDR3 nucleotides: TGTGCCTGCAGCCCCCCCAGGGGATCCACCGGGGAGCTGTTTTTT.

The CDR3 loop reads CASSPIQREVGDTQYF. CDR3 coding DNA: TGTGCCAGCTCACCAATCCAGCGGGAGGTCGGAGATACGCAGTATTTT. The chain carries TRBV18 and TRBJ2-3; 9 nucleotides line up with TRBD2. The germline V gene has CDR1 KGHSH and CDR2 LQKENI. The CDR3 runs 16 residues. Germline trimming cut 2 bases from V and 5 bases from J; bases unmatched to any gene: 8.

CDR3: CASSLGLPGQGYEQYF. The CDR3 coding sequence is TGTGCCAGCAGCTTAGGCCTCCCGGGACAGGGGTACGAGCAGTACTTC. The chain uses TRBV7-2 and TRBJ2-7; TRBD1 matches 10 bases. This CDR3 has 16 residues. Germline lookup yields CDR1 SGHTA and CDR2 FQGNSA. V lost 1 base, J lost 4 bases, and 7 bases stayed unmatched.